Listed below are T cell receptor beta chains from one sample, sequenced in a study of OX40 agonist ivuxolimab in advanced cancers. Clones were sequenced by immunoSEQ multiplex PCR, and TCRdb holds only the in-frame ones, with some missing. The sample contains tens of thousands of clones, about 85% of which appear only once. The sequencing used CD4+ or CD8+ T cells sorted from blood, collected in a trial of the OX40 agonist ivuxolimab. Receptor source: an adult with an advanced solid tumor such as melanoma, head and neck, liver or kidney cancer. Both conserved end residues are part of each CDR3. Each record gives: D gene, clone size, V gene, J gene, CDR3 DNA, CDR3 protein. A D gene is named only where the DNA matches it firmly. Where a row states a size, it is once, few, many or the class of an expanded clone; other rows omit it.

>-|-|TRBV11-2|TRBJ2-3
TGTGCCAGCAGCTTATCTCGCGGCACAGATACGCAGTATTTT
CASSLSRGTDTQYF
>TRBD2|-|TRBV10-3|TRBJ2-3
TGTGCCATCAGTGAGACTAGCGGGAGGGATACGCAGTATTTT
CAISETSGRDTQYF
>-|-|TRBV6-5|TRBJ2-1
TGTGCCAGCAAGGTTTGGGGACACGAGCAGTTCTTC
CASKVWGHEQFF
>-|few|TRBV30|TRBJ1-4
TGTGCCTGGAGGGTAGGGACCCATCAAGGAAAACTGTTTTTT
CAWRVGTHQGKLFF
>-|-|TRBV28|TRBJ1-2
TGTGCCAGCAACGGGGGATATGGCTACACCTTC
CASNGGYGYTF
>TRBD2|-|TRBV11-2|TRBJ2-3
TGTGCCAGCAGCCCCTTACTCCTCCTTAGCGGGGGCACAGATACGCAGTATTTT
CASSPLLLLSGGTDTQYF
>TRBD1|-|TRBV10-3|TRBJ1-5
TGTGCCATCAGTACTACAGGGGACCGGCAGCCCCAGCATTTT
CAISTTGDRQPQHF
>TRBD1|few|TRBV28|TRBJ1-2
TGTGCCAGCAGCATTGACAGGGGCCCCTATGGCTACACCTTC
CASSIDRGPYGYTF
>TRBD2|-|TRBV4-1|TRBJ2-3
TGCGCCAGCAGCCAAGCCAAACTAGCGATAGTTGGAGATACGCAGTATTTT
CASSQAKLAIVGDTQYF
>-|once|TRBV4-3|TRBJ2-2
TGCGCCAGCAGCCAAGAGGGAGTGAGGACTAGGGAGCTGTTTTTT
CASSQEGVRTRELFF
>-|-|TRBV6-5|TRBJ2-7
TGTGCCAGCAGTATGAACGAGCAGTACTTC
CASSMNEQYF
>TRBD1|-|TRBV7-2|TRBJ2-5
TGTGCCAGCAGCTCCCACAGGGGAGAGACCCAGTACTTC
CASSSHRGETQYF
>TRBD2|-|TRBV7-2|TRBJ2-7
TGTGCCAGCAGCTTGGTTCCGGGACTAGCGTACGAGCAGTACTTC
CASSLVPGLAYEQYF
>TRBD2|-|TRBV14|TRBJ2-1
TGTGCCAGCAGCCACCTACTAGCGGGAGTGGGGAATGAGCAGTTCTTC
CASSHLLAGVGNEQFF
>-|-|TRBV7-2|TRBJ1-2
TGTGCCAGCAGCGGATCCGGGACCCTTAACTATGGCTACACCTTC
CASSGSGTLNYGYTF
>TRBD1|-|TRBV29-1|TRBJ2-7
TGCAGCGTTGAAGTACAGGGGGTTCGGGAGCAGTACTTC
CSVEVQGVREQYF
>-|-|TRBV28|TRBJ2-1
TGTGCCAGCAGTTTAGAAGTAGAGCAGTTCTTC
CASSLEVEQFF
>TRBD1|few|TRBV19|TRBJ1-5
TGTGCCAGTATGGGGACAGCTAGCAATCAGCCCCAGCATTTT
CASMGTASNQPQHF
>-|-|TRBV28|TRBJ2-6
TGTGCCAGCAGTTTTTGGGCAGCTAGCTCTGGGGCCAACGTCCTGACTTTC
CASSFWAASSGANVLTF
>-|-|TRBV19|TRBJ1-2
TGTGCCAGTAGTATAGAGAGAGACAAAAGGGGAGGCTATGGCTACACCTTC
CASSIERDKRGGYGYTF
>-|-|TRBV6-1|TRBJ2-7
TGTGCCAGCAGTCCTGGGCCTAACTACGAGCAGTACTTC
CASSPGPNYEQYF
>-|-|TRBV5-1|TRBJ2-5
TGCGCCAGCAGCTTGGGGACAGAAGAGACCCAGTACTTC
CASSLGTEETQYF
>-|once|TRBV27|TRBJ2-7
TGTGCCATCGCGCGGGGGCCGCTGTACTACGAGCAGTACTTC
CAIARGPLYYEQYF
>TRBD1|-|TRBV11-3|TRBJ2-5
TGTGCCAGCAACCTGGGGGGACAGGGACAAGAGACCCAGTACTTC
CASNLGGQGQETQYF
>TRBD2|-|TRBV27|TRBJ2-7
TGTGCCAGCAGTTTAGGGTGGGAGGGCCGGTACGAGCAGTACTTC
CASSLGWEGRYEQYF
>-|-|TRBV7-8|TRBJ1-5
TGTGCCAGCAGCTTATACAGGGTTGATGATAGCAATCAGCCCCAGCATTTT
CASSLYRVDDSNQPQHF
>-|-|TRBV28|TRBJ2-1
TGTGCCAGCAACAGGGCCTCCTACAATGAGCAGTTCTTC
CASNRASYNEQFF
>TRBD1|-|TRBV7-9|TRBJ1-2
TGTGCCAGCAGTGCGCCGGGACAGGGAAACTATGGCTACACCTTC
CASSAPGQGNYGYTF
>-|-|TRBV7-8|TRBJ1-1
TGTGCCAGCAGCTCGGGACAGAACACTGAAGCTTTCTTT
CASSSGQNTEAFF
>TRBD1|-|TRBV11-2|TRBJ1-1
TGTGCCAGCAGCTTAGATGGAGGACAGGGTAGGGCTTTCTTT
CASSLDGGQGRAFF
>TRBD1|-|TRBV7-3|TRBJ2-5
TGTGCCAGCAGCTCCCATGGGGACAGGGCGGAGACCCAGTACTTC
CASSSHGDRAETQYF
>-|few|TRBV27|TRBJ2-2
TGTGCCAGCAAGGAAACATACCTGGACACCGGGGAGCTGTTTTTT
CASKETYLDTGELFF
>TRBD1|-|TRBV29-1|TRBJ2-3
TGCAGCGTTGAGAACAGGGGAGGCACAGATACGCAGTATTTT
CSVENRGGTDTQYF
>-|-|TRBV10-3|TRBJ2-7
TGTGCCATCAGCCAGGACTCCTACGAGCAGTACTTC
CAISQDSYEQYF
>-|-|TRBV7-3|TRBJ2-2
TGTGCCAGCAGTTTAGAATGGGCCGGGGAGCTGTTTTTT
CASSLEWAGELFF
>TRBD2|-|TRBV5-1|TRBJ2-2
TGCGCCAGCAGCCAGGGACTACACGCCGGGGAGCTGTTTTTT
CASSQGLHAGELFF
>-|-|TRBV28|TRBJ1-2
TGTGCCAGCAGCCCCTGGGGGGCGAACTATGGCTACACCTTC
CASSPWGANYGYTF
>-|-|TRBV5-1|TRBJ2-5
TGCGCCAGCAGCCCCAGACGGGCCGAGGATTCGACCCAGTACTTC
CASSPRRAEDSTQYF
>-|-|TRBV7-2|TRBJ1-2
TGTGCCAGCAGCCCAGGGGAGTATGGCTACACCTTC
CASSPGEYGYTF
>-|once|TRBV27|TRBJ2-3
TGTGCCAGCAGGACCTATAGCGGAGATACGCAGTATTTT
CASRTYSGDTQYF
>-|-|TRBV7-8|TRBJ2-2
TGTGCCAGCAGCTTAGGGTCATCGAACACCGGGGAGCTGTTTTTT
CASSLGSSNTGELFF
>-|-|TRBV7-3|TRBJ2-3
TGTGCCAGCAGCTTATCGAGACCAGATACGCAGTATTTT
CASSLSRPDTQYF
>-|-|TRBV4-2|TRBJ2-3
TGTGCCAGCAGCCGAAACCCAACCGCAGATACGCAGTATTTT
CASSRNPTADTQYF
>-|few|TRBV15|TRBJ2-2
TGTGCCACCAGCTATAGACATGGGGTCAACACCGGGGAGCTGTTTTTT
CATSYRHGVNTGELFF
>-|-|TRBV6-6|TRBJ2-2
TGTGCCAGCAGGCCTTTTGACCCCGGGGAGCTGTTTTTT
CASRPFDPGELFF
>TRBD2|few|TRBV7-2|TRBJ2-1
TGTGCCAGCAGCCCGTCCGGGACTAGCGTATACAATGAGCAGTTCTTC
CASSPSGTSVYNEQFF
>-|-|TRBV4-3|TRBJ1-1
TGCGCCAGCAGACAAGATCGCACCTTGAACACTGAAGCTTTCTTT
CASRQDRTLNTEAFF
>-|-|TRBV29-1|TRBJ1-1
TGCAGCGTTGAAAGGTGGGGGGCAGGGGACACTGAAGCTTTCTTT
CSVERWGAGDTEAFF
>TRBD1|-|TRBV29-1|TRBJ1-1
TGCAGCGCCGCTCAGGGGGTATCGGAAGCTTTCTTT
CSAAQGVSEAFF
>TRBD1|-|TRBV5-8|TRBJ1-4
TGTGCCAGCAGCTTGGGAGACAGGGGGGTTGGTGAAAAACTGTTTTTT
CASSLGDRGVGEKLFF
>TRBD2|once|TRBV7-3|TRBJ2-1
TGTGCCAGCAGCCCCATGGCTAGCGGGGGGCACAATGAGCAGTTCTTC
CASSPMASGGHNEQFF